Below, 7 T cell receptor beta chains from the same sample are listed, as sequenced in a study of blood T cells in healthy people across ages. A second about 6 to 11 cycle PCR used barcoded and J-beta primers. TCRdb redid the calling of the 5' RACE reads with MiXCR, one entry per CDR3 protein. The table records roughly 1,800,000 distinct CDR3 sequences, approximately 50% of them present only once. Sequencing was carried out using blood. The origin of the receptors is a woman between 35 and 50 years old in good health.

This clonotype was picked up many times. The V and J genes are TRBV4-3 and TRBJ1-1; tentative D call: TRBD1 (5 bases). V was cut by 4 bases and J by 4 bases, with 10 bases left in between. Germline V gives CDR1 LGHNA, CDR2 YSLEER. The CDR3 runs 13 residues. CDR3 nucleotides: TGCGCCAGCAGCCCGCAGGGTCGCACTGAAGCTTTCTTT. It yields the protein CASSPQGRTEAFF.

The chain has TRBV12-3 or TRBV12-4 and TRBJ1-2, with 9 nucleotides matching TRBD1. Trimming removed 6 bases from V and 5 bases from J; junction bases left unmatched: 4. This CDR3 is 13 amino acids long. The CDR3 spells CASSGQGKYGYTF. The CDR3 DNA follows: TGTGCCAGCAGCGGACAGGGGAAGTATGGCTACACCTTC.

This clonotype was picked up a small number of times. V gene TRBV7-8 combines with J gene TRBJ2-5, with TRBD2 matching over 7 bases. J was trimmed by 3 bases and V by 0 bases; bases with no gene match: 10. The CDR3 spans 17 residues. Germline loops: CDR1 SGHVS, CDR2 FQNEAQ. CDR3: CASSLAYDGGEEETQYF. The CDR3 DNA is TGTGCCAGCAGCTTAGCTTACGATGGGGGGGAAGAAGAGACCCAGTACTTC.

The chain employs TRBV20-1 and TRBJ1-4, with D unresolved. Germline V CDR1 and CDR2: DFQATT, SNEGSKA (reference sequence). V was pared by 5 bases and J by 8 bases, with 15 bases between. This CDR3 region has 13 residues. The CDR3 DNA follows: TGCAGTGCTCTGTTAGTCCCGACGGAAAAACTGTTTTTT. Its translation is CSALLVPTEKLFF.

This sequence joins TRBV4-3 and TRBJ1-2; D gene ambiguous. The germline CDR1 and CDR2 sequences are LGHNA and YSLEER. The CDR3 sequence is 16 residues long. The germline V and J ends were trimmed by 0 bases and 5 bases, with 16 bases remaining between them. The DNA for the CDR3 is TGCGCCAGCAGCCAAGATTCCAAGGCGCACCCATATGGCTACACCTTC. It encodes CASSQDSKAHPYGYTF.

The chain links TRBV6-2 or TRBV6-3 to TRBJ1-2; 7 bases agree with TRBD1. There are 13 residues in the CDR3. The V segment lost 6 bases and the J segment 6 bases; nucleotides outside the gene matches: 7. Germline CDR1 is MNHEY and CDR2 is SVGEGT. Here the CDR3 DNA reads TGTGCCAGCAGCGGATTAACAGGGGATGGCTACACCTTC. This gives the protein CASSGLTGDGYTF.

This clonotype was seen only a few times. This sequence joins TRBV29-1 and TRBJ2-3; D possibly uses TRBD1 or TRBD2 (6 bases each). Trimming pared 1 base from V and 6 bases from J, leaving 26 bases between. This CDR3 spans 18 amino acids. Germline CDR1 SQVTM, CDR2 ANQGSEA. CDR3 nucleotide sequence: TGCAGCGTTGAAGGCAGAATTGGGGGGCCCTTTCTCGCTGATACGCAGTATTTT. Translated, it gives CSVEGRIGGPFLADTQYF.